This T cell receptor beta chain came from a study of shared clonotypes between healthy human individuals. Turning to this clone: Its antigen is as yet unknown.

This CDR3 spans 14 amino acids. V lost 3 bases to trimming and J lost 6 bases, with 10 bases between them. Germline V gives CDR1 SGDLS, CDR2 YYNGEE. Sequencing used immunoSEQ multiplex PCR; TCRdb keeps in-frame clones, though not all of them. The sample includes roughly 2.4 million clones, around 95% of them seen just once. Study-wide results and limits: Between a handful of donors, naive CD4 clonotypes were shared at a level of about 5%. In the sorted subsets, rarefaction showed sequencing was incomplete despite large depth.

The chain is built from TRBV9 and TRBJ1-6; D uncertain. Source material: naive CD4+ T cells sorted from blood. Subset denoted: CD45RA+ positively selected. The receptor's source is a man in his late teens or twenties in good health. The CDR3 sequence is CASSAMNVNSPLHF. For the CDR3, the DNA is TGTGCCAGCAGCGCGATGAACGTTAATTCACCCCTCCACTTT. The entire variable domain, with the rest obtained from reference TRBV9 and TRBJ1-6, is as follows: DSGVTQTPKHLITATGQRVTLRCSPRSGDLSVYWYQQSLDQGLQFLIQYYNGEERAKGNILERFSAQQFPDLHSELNLSSLELGDSALYFCASSAMNVNSPLHFGNGTRLTVT.